These T cell receptor beta chains were read from a single sample in a study of human T cells and chemical hapten exposure. From the RACE reads, TCRdb called clonotypes with MiXCR, one entry per CDR3 protein. The sample lists about 190,000 distinct CDR3 sequences; more than 20% were seen once. The source material was whole blood, sampled in connection with sensitization to the hapten diphenylcyclopropenone (DPC). The receptor set was obtained from a woman in her thirties or forties with alopecia areata. Some clones in this sample may be carry-over from other donors' samples. Both conserved end residues are part of each CDR3. Fields, in order: clone size, J gene, D gene, V gene, CDR3 DNA, CDR3 protein. A D gene is named only where the DNA matches it firmly. Clone size appears in some rows only: once, few, many, or a class for an expanded clone.

>-|TRBJ1-1|-|TRBV29-1
TGCAGCGCCGGCACTCCGGGAGGGGCGAAGGGTGAAGCTTTCTTT
CSAGTPGGAKGEAFF
>many|TRBJ1-4|-|TRBV7-2
TGTGCCAGCAGCAAATTCAGGGAGCCTAATGAAAAACTGTTTTTT
CASSKFREPNEKLFF
>many|TRBJ2-7|-|TRBV5-1
TGCGCCAGCAGCTTGGCCGGGAGCTCCTACGAGCAGTACTTC
CASSLAGSSYEQYF
>-|TRBJ2-4|-|TRBV29-1
TGCAGCGTTGAACAGTACTCCAAAAACATTCAGTACTTC
CSVEQYSKNIQYF
>-|TRBJ2-3|-|TRBV12-3/TRBV12-4
TGTGCCAGCAGTTTATCGGCGGGTTGGTCCACAGATACGCAGTATTTT
CASSLSAGWSTDTQYF
>-|TRBJ2-3|TRBD2|TRBV9
TGTGCCAGCAGCGTAGTGGCTAGCGGAGCCTTCACAGATACGCAGTATTTT
CASSVVASGAFTDTQYF
>few|TRBJ2-3|TRBD2|TRBV3-1
TGTGCCAGCAGCCCAGCTAGCGGGAGGGGGAGCACAGATACGCAGTATTTT
CASSPASGRGSTDTQYF
>-|TRBJ1-2|-|TRBV4-3
TGCGCCAGCAGCCAAGATCTTATCACGGGCGTCTATGGCTACACCTTC
CASSQDLITGVYGYTF
>-|TRBJ2-1|TRBD2|TRBV4-3
TGCGCCAGCAGCCCCACTGGCTTAGCGGGAGCAGGCTACAATGAGCAGTTCTTC
CASSPTGLAGAGYNEQFF
>-|TRBJ2-2|-|TRBV29-1
TGCAGCGTTGAAGATTTGACTGGGGAGCTGTTTTTT
CSVEDLTGELFF
>-|TRBJ1-1|-|TRBV15
TGTGCCACCAGCAGGCTCGATGGGAACACTGAAGCTTTCTTT
CATSRLDGNTEAFF
>-|TRBJ1-1|-|TRBV6-5
TGTGCCAGCAGTTACTCCAGACAGAACACTGAAGCTTTCTTT
CASSYSRQNTEAFF
>-|TRBJ2-7|TRBD1|TRBV10-3
TGTGCCATCGGAAGGACAGGGGTGGACGAGCAGTACTTC
CAIGRTGVDEQYF
>few|TRBJ2-7|-|TRBV28
TGTGCCAGCAGTTTAGTCGGGACACGACGGTACGAGCAGTACTTC
CASSLVGTRRYEQYF
>few|TRBJ2-1|-|TRBV21-1
TGTGCCAGCAGAAAGAGGGTTACACTTTTAAATGATTTCTTC
CASRKRVTLLNDFF
>-|TRBJ2-7|-|TRBV6-1
TGTGCCAGCAGCCGGGGGCTCTCCTACGAGCAGTACTTC
CASSRGLSYEQYF
>-|TRBJ2-1|-|TRBV5-1
TGCGCCAGCAGCTTGGGGGCAGGGGCCCTACAATATGAGCAGTTCTTC
CASSLGAGALQYEQFF
>many|TRBJ1-1|-|TRBV6-5
TGTGCCAGCAGTTACTCGAGTGGGGGATACTTGAACACTGAAGCTTTCTTT
CASSYSSGGYLNTEAFF
>many|TRBJ2-7|-|TRBV29-1
TGCAGCGCATGGACAGAAGTGGGTTCCTACGAGCAGTACTTC
CSAWTEVGSYEQYF
>-|TRBJ2-7|TRBD2|TRBV4-2
TGTGCCAGCAGCCTGGGGACTAGCGTGGCCTACGAGCAGTACTTC
CASSLGTSVAYEQYF
>-|TRBJ2-5|-|TRBV20-1
TGCAGTGCTCAGGGTTGGGAGACCCAGTACTTC
CSAQGWETQYF
>-|TRBJ2-7|-|TRBV27
TGTGCCAGCAGTATATGGCTCGGGGGAACTTACGAGCAGTACTTC
CASSIWLGGTYEQYF
>-|TRBJ1-2|TRBD1|TRBV4-1
TGCGCCAGCAGCCAAGTGGGACAGGGTGTTGGCTACACCTTC
CASSQVGQGVGYTF
>-|TRBJ2-4|-|TRBV21-1
TGTGCCAGCAGCAAACTGTCCCCCAAACTAGCCAAAAACATTCAGTACTTC
CASSKLSPKLAKNIQYF
>few|TRBJ1-2|TRBD1|TRBV10-3
TGTGCCATCAGTGAGACAGGGGGCTATGGCTACACCTTC
CAISETGGYGYTF
>-|TRBJ2-2|TRBD1|TRBV4-1
TGCGCCAGCAGCCAGGACAGGACGAACACCGGGGAGCTGTTTTTT
CASSQDRTNTGELFF
>few|TRBJ2-2|-|TRBV12-3/TRBV12-4
TGTGCCAGCAGCCCCTGGCTGGCGAACACCGGGGAGCTGTTTTTT
CASSPWLANTGELFF
>-|TRBJ2-1|-|TRBV18
TGTGCCAGCTCACCTTTCGGAGCGAGCTCCTACAATGAGCAGTTCTTC
CASSPFGASSYNEQFF
>-|TRBJ2-1|TRBD2|TRBV7-9
TGTGCCAGCAGCTTAGAGGGACTAGCGAATGAGCAGTTCTTC
CASSLEGLANEQFF
>few|TRBJ2-7|TRBD2|TRBV15
TGTGCCACCAGCAGAGGGGGGGCAGCGGGAGGCGAGCAGTACTTC
CATSRGGAAGGEQYF
>-|TRBJ1-2|TRBD1|TRBV7-9
TGTGCCAGCAGCTTTACCCGACCAGGGGGATTTGGCTACACCTTC
CASSFTRPGGFGYTF
>-|TRBJ1-5|-|TRBV30
TGTGCCTGGAGTGTACACGGGGGATTCCAGCCCCAGCATTTT
CAWSVHGGFQPQHF
>many|TRBJ2-7|-|TRBV7-9
TGTGCCAGCAGCTTGGAGTCAACCTACGAGCAGTACTTC
CASSLESTYEQYF
>few|TRBJ2-7|TRBD1|TRBV28
TGTGCCAGCAGTTTTTATGGACAGGGATGGCACGAGCAGTACTTC
CASSFYGQGWHEQYF
>-|TRBJ2-3|TRBD2|TRBV4-3
TGCGCCAGCAGCCAAGTCCACAGCTGGGAGGGAGATACGCAGTATTTT
CASSQVHSWEGDTQYF
>-|TRBJ1-1|-|TRBV5-1
TGCGCCAGCAGCTCTCCGATCGGGGTAGCTTTCTTT
CASSSPIGVAFF
>few|TRBJ2-3|-|TRBV5-1
TGCGCCAGCAGCTTGGCTACCGCTGGGGATACGCAGTATTTT
CASSLATAGDTQYF
>many|TRBJ1-5|-|TRBV3-1
TGTGCCAGCAGCCAAACAGCTTGGCAGCCCCAGCATTTT
CASSQTAWQPQHF
>-|TRBJ2-5|TRBD1|TRBV29-1
TGCAGCGTTGAGGGGGGACAGGTACAAGAGACCCAGTACTTC
CSVEGGQVQETQYF
>-|TRBJ2-7|-|TRBV5-4
TGTGCCAGCAGCTTGGGCCGGTCGACCTACGAGCAGTACTTC
CASSLGRSTYEQYF
>-|TRBJ2-5|-|TRBV9
TGTGCCAGCAGCCCGGGGGCAGTCCAAGAGACCCAGTACTTC
CASSPGAVQETQYF
>-|TRBJ2-2|-|TRBV6-2/TRBV6-3
TGTGCCAGCAGAACCGGGACGGTGAACACCGGGGAGCTGTTTTTT
CASRTGTVNTGELFF